Following are 21 T cell receptor beta chains from one sample sequenced in a study of CD8 T cells in Susac syndrome. A quantity of about 0.5 to 1 ug RNA underwent reverse transcription using random hexamers. TCRdb redid the calling of the immunoSEQ multiplex PCR reads with MiXCR, one entry per CDR3 protein. Of about 90,000 distinct CDR3 sequences listed, about 93% are singletons. What was sequenced was CD8+ T cells from PBMCs. The source of these receptors is a human donor in good health.

The chain has TRBV19 and TRBJ1-2, with a possible D match to TRBD1 (5 bases). Germline CDR1 and CDR2: LNHDA and SQIVND (reference sequence). This CDR3 has 14 residues. Trimming stripped 3 bases from V and 4 bases from J, with 12 bases between. CDR3 bases: TGTGCCAGTAGTATTTTCGGGACTTCCTATGGCTACACCTTC. Residues: CASSIFGTSYGYTF.

The chain links TRBV2 to TRBJ2-3, with D maybe TRBD2 (5 bases). Germline CDR1 SNHLY, CDR2 FYNNEI. Trimming removed 7 bases at V and 2 bases at J, with 10 bases between. CDR3 length: 13 amino acids. DNA for the CDR3: TGTGCCAGCACCGAGGGTGACACAGATACGCAGTATTTT. Translating it yields CASTEGDTDTQYF.

The V call is TRBV15, the J call TRBJ2-3, with D perhaps matching TRBD1 (6 bases). Germline V lookup: CDR1 LNHNV, CDR2 YYDKDF (reference sequence). The CDR3 consists of 15 residues. V shed 5 bases and J shed 0 bases, with 12 bases lying between them. As DNA, the CDR3 is TGTGCCACCAGCCCAACAGGGTACAGCACAGATACGCAGTATTTT. Translation gives CATSPTGYSTDTQYF.

The chain combines TRBV7-6 with TRBJ2-7; possible D gene TRBD2, 5 bases. The V gene lost 0 bases and the J gene lost 2 bases, with 8 bases spanning the gap. Germline V gene data show CDR1 as SGHVS and CDR2 as FNYEAQ. The CDR3 contains 14 residues. In nucleotides, the CDR3 is TGTGCCAGCAGCTTAGCAGCCGGGACCTACGAGCAGTACTTC. Its protein product is CASSLAAGTYEQYF.

The rearrangement uses TRBV13 and TRBJ2-1, with D perhaps TRBD2 (6 bases). V dropped 2 bases and J dropped 9 bases, with 14 bases sitting between them. The V gene's germline CDR1 is PRHDT and CDR2 FYEKMQ (reference sequence). CDR3 size: 14 residues. The CDR3 DNA reads as TGTGCCAGCAGCTTATTACTAGCCCACTTTGAGCAGTTCTTC. It encodes CASSLLLAHFEQFF.

The gene calls are TRBV11-3 and TRBJ2-3; D is ambiguous. Germline V gene data show CDR1 as SGHNT and CDR2 as YENEEA. The CDR3 is made up of 13 amino acids. Trimming removed 1 base at V and 6 bases at J, with 8 bases between. The CDR3 protein is CASSLGTSDTQYF. CDR3 nucleotide sequence: TGTGCCAGCAGCTTAGGGACGTCGGATACGCAGTATTTT.

The chain recombines TRBV9 with TRBJ2-1; D unresolved. This CDR3 region has 14 residues. Deletions cut 0 bases from V and 6 bases from J, with 10 bases between. From germline, CDR1 is SGDLS and CDR2 YYNGEE. CDR3: CASSVGSSFNEQFF. The CDR3 nucleotides are TGTGCCAGCAGCGTAGGGAGTAGTTTCAATGAGCAGTTCTTC.

This clonotype has only a few counts. The chain carries TRBV7-2 and TRBJ1-6; D remains ambiguous. CDR3 length equals 13 residues. Trimming pared 5 bases from V and 4 bases from J, leaving 6 bases between. Germline V gene sequence: CDR1 SGHTA, CDR2 FQGNSA. The CDR3 is CASSLMYNSPLHF. In DNA, the CDR3 is TGTGCCAGCAGCCTCATGTATAATTCACCCCTCCACTTT. Based on the CDR3 plus reference TRBV7-2 and TRBJ1-6, the full variable domain is GAGVSQSPSNKVTEKGKDVELRCDPISGHTALYWYRQSLGQGLEFLIYFQGNSAPDKSGLPSDRFSAERTGGSVSTLTIQRTQQEDSAVYLCASSLMYNSPLHFGNGTRLTVT.

This clonotype has only a few counts. V usage is TRBV6-5 and J usage is TRBJ2-2, with TRBD1 matching 7 bases. Germline trimming cut 4 bases from V and 1 base from J; bases unmatched to any gene: 0. Germline CDR1 and CDR2: MNHEY and SVGAGI. CDR3 length equals 14 residues. The CDR3 sequence: CASSSGGNTGELFF. The CDR3 nucleotides are TGTGCCAGCAGTTCAGGGGGGAACACCGGGGAGCTGTTTTTT.

The genes are TRBV3-1 and TRBJ1-1; unclear D gene. Germline V gene sequence: CDR1 LGHDT, CDR2 YNNKEL (reference sequence). The CDR3 totals 13 residues. Trimming shortened V by 7 bases and J by 2 bases, and 11 bases separated the two germline ends. CDR3 sequence (DNA): TGTGCCAGCACTTACAGACTTAACACTGAAGCTTTCTTT. As protein: CASTYRLNTEAFF.

The genes are TRBV3-1 and TRBJ1-2; 9 bases line up with TRBD1. CDR1 is LGHDT, CDR2 YNNKEL, per germline (reference sequence). The V segment lost 6 bases and the J segment 2 bases; nucleotides outside the gene matches: 4. The CDR3 has 14 amino acids. The CDR3 region is CASSRTGENYGYTF. The CDR3 nucleotides read TGTGCCAGCAGTCGGACAGGGGAAAACTATGGCTACACCTTC.

A single count supports this clonotype. The chain is built from TRBV29-1 and TRBJ1-2; D not resolved. Trimming took 2 bases from V and 3 from J, leaving 10 bases between them. The germline V gene has CDR1 SQVTM and CDR2 ANQGSEA. The CDR3 contains 13 residues. CDR3 sequence (DNA): TGCAGCGTTGAACCCACGGGATACTATGGCTACACCTTC. This translates into CSVEPTGYYGYTF. Full variable domain (missing parts from reference TRBV29-1 and TRBJ1-2): SAVISQKPSRDICQRGTSLTIQCQVDSQVTMMFWYRQQPGQSLTLIATANQGSEATYESGFVIDKFPISRPNLTFSTLTVSNMSPEDSSIYLCSVEPTGYYGYTFGSGTRLTVV.

This chain uses TRBV30 with TRBJ1-2; no clear D. V was pared by 1 base and J by 4 bases, with 7 bases between. CDR3 length equals 12 residues. The germline CDR1 and CDR2 sequences are GTSNPN and SVGIG (reference sequence). The CDR3 coding sequence is TGTGCCTGGAGTGACGGACCCTATGGCTACACCTTC. As protein: CAWSDGPYGYTF.

The V gene is TRBV7-9, the J gene TRBJ1-5, with D unclear. This CDR3 region has 17 residues. V shed 4 bases and J shed 0 bases, with 16 bases lying between them. Germline lookup yields CDR1 SEHNR and CDR2 FQNEAQ (reference sequence). CDR3 sequence (DNA): TGTGCCAGCAGCTCGAGTTATTCTCCTTATAGCAATCAGCCCCAGCATTTT. Its translation: CASSSSYSPYSNQPQHF.

This chain uses TRBV3-1 with TRBJ2-5; 13 nucleotides align to TRBD2. Germline V gene sequence: CDR1 LGHDT, CDR2 YNNKEL (reference sequence). The J segment lost 5 bases and the V segment lost 4 bases, leaving 4 bases of the junction unmatched. The CDR3 contains 15 residues. CDR3 amino acids: CASSRTSGGYETQYF. CDR3 nucleotides: TGTGCCAGCAGCCGGACTAGCGGGGGATATGAGACCCAGTACTTC.

CDR3 sequence (DNA): TGTGCCAGCAGGAAGGGGGGGATCAGTGAGCAGTTCTTC. Translated: CASRKGGISEQFF. The rearrangement links TRBV7-9 to TRBJ2-1; maybe TRBD2 (7 bases). Trimming pared 6 bases from V and 9 bases from J, leaving 15 bases between. This CDR3 contains 13 residues. The germline V gene has CDR1 SEHNR and CDR2 FQNEAQ (reference sequence).

This chain links TRBV13 with TRBJ2-7; D is undetermined. The CDR3 sequence is 14 residues long. Trimming stripped 2 bases from V and 7 bases from J, with 15 bases between. Germline V lookup: CDR1 PRHDT, CDR2 FYEKMQ (reference sequence). The CDR3 reads CASSLSPQLGEQYF. As DNA, the CDR3 is TGTGCCAGCAGCTTAAGCCCCCAGCTGGGGGAGCAGTACTTC.

The chain is built from TRBV12-3 or TRBV12-4 and TRBJ2-1; D is perhaps TRBD2 (6 bases). The CDR3 is 15 amino acids. Trimming took 7 bases from V and 0 from J, leaving 13 bases between them. CDR3 amino acids: CASNFGGSSYNEQFF. The CDR3 coding sequence is TGTGCCAGCAATTTTGGGGGGAGCTCCTACAATGAGCAGTTCTTC.

V and J are TRBV25-1 and TRBJ2-2; D perhaps matches TRBD1 (5 bases). This CDR3 is 13 amino acids long. V was pared by 5 bases and J by 6 bases, with 10 bases between. Germline assignment: CDR1 MGHDK and CDR2 SYGVNS. The chain's CDR3 is CASSSGIPGELFF. DNA of the CDR3: TGTGCCAGCAGTTCAGGGATCCCCGGGGAGCTGTTTTTT.

This chain connects TRBV7-9 to TRBJ1-2, with a tentative D call TRBD1 (5 bases). The germline V gene has CDR1 SEHNR and CDR2 FQNEAQ (reference sequence). The CDR3 contains 13 residues. V was shortened by 5 bases and J by 4 bases, with 11 bases between the two germline ends. The CDR3 sequence is CASSRWGVYGYTF. In nucleotides, the CDR3 is TGTGCCAGCAGCCGTTGGGGGGTCTATGGCTACACCTTC.

J is TRBJ1-2 and V is TRBV6-5; D gene ambiguous. Trimming cost V 7 bases and J 8 bases, with 20 bases left between them. This CDR3 is built from 14 residues. The V gene's germline CDR1 is MNHEY and CDR2 SVGAGI. CDR3 nucleotide sequence: TGTGCCAGCACCTCCCTAACGGCCCTCCGGGGCTACACCTTC. Its protein is CASTSLTALRGYTF.